The clone carrying this T cell receptor beta chain came up many times. No antigen is known for it. This entry is derived from a study of T cell repertoires in cytomegalovirus infection. This CDR3 has 15 amino acids. The germline CDR1 and CDR2 sequences are SGHVS and FQNEAQ. The V and J ends lost 0 bases and 5 bases, in that order; junction bases with no gene match: 1. TCRdb itself ran the reads through MiXCR, one entry per CDR3 protein. The table records about 68,000 distinct CDR3 sequences, around 21% of them present only once. Study outcomes and limitations: CMV-specific HLA-C-restricted TCR beta clonotypes dominated the ex vivo response.

The sample taken for sequencing was PBMCs, sequenced either directly or after in vitro stimulation (not recorded which). This TCR was recovered from a human donor in good health (CMV status not recorded). Some clones in this sample may be carry-over from other donors' samples. The chain couples TRBV7-8 to TRBJ2-2, with TRBD1 matching 9 bases. The CDR3 DNA reads as TGTGCCAGCAGCTTAGCGGACAGGGGAACCGGGGAGCTGTTTTTT. Translating gives CASSLADRGTGELFF.